The clone carrying this TCR beta chain was detected a few times. This sample stems from a study of T-cell memory formation after mild COVID-19. The CDR3 consists of 13 residues. CDR1 and CDR2 from the germline V gene are KGHSH and LQKENI. Trimming removed 1 base from V and 3 bases from J, with 7 bases in between. MiXCR, run by TCRdb on the 5' RACE reads, gives a single entry per CDR3 protein. The sample lists 350,000 to 500,000 distinct CDR3 sequences; around 20% were seen once. The chain has TRBV18 and TRBJ2-7; D is ambiguous. Material: PBMCs or a T cell subset sorted from them (not recorded which). This clonotype was obtained from an adult woman who had mild COVID-19 (a few samples of this study predate the infection). Cell type and time point are not known. CDR3 sequence: CASSPRRDYEQYF. In nucleotides, the CDR3 is TGTGCCAGCTCACCACGTCGAGACTACGAGCAGTACTTC.